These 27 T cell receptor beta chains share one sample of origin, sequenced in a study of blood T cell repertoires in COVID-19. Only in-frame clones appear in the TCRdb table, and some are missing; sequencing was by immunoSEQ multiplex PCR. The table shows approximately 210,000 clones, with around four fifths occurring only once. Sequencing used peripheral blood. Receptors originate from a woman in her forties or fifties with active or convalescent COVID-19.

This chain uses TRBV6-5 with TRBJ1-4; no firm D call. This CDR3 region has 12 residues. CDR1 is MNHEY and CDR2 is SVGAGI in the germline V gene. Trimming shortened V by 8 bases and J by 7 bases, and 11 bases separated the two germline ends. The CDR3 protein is CASRRAGEKLFF. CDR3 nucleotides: TGTGCCAGCCGCCGAGCGGGTGAAAAACTGTTTTTT.

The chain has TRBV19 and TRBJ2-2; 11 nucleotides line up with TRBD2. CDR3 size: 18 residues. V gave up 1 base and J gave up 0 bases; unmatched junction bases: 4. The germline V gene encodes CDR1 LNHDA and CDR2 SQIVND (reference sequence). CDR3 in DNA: TGTGCCAGTAGTATAGGCCTAGCGGGAGGTCCGAACACCGGGGAGCTGTTTTTT. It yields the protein CASSIGLAGGPNTGELFF. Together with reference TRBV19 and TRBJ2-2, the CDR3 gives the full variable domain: DGGITQSPKYLFRKEGQNVTLSCEQNLNHDAMYWYRQDPGQGLRLIYYSQIVNDFQKGDIAEGYSVSREKKESFPLTVTSAQKNPTAFYLCASSIGLAGGPNTGELFFGEGSRLTVL.

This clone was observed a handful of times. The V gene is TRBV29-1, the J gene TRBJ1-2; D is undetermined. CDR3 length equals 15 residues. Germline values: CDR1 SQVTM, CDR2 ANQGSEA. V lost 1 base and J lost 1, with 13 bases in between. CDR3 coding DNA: TGCAGCGTTGAAGGGAGTGCGAATTTTAACTATGGCTACACCTTC. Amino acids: CSVEGSANFNYGYTF.

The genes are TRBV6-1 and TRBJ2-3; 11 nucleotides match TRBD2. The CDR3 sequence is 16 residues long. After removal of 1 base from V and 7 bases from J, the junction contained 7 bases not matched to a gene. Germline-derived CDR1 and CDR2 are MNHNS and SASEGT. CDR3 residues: CASSEVGTSGRHTQYF. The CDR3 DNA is TGTGCCAGCAGTGAAGTAGGCACTAGCGGGAGACATACGCAGTATTTT.

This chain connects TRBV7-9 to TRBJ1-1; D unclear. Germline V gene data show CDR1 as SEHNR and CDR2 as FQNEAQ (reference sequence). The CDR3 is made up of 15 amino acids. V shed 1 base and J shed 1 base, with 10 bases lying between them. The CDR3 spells CASSLGGLPNTEAFF. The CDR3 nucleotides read TGTGCCAGCAGCTTAGGTGGACTCCCGAACACTGAAGCTTTCTTT.

The CDR3 is CASSHTDRENGYTF. The CDR3 nucleotides are TGCGCCAGCAGCCACACCGACAGGGAAAATGGCTACACCTTC. V gene TRBV4-1 combines with J gene TRBJ1-2, with TRBD1 matching over 7 bases. The CDR3 is 14 amino acids. Per the germline V gene, CDR1 is MGHRA and CDR2 is YSYEKL. The V segment lost 3 bases and the J segment 6 bases; nucleotides outside the gene matches: 7.

The CDR3 region is CASSSPLSAEQYF. CDR3 DNA: TGTGCCAGCAGTTCTCCCCTAAGCGCCGAGCAGTACTTC. The chain uses TRBV6-2 or TRBV6-3 and TRBJ2-7; D uncertain. The germline V gene has CDR1 MNHEY and CDR2 SVGEGT. Trimming removed 4 bases at V and 6 bases at J, with 13 bases between. The CDR3 contains 13 residues.

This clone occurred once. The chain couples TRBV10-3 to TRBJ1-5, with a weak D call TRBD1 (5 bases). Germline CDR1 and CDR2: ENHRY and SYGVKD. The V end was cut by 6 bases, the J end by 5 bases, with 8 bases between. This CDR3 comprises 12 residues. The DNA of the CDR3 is TGTGCCATCAGCGACAGACATCAGCCCCAGCATTTT. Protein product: CAISDRHQPQHF.

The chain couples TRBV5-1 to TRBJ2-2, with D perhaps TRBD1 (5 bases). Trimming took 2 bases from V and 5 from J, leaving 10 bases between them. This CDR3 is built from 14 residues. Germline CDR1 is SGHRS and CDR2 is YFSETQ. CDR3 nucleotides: TGCGCCAGCAGCTTAATTCCAGGGACCGGGGAGCTGTTTTTT. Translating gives CASSLIPGTGELFF.

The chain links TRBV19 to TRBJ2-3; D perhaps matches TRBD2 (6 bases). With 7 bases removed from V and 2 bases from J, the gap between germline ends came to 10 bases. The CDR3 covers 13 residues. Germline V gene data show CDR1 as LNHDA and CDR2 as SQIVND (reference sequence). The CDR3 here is CASNSGYTDTQYF. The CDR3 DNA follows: TGTGCCAGTAACAGCGGGTACACAGATACGCAGTATTTT.

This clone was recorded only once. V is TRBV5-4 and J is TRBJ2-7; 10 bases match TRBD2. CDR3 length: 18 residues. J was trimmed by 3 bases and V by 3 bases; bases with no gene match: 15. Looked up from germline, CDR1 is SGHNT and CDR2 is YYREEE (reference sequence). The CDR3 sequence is CASSWSGRAESKGYEQYF. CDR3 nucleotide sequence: TGTGCCAGCAGCTGGAGCGGGAGGGCCGAATCCAAAGGCTACGAGCAGTACTTC. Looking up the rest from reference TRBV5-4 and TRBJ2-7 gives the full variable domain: ETGVTQSPTHLIKTRGQQVTLRCSSQSGHNTVSWYQQALGQGPQFIFQYYREEENGRGNFPPRFSGLQFPNYSSELNVNALELDDSALYLCASSWSGRAESKGYEQYFGPGTRLTVT.

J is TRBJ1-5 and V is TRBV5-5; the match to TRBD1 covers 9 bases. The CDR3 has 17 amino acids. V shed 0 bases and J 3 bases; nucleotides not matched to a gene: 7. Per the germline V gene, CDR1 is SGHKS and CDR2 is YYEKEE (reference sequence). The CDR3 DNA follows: TGTGCCAGCAGCTTGGCGAGGGACAGGGTGCACAATCAGCCCCAGCATTTT. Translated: CASSLARDRVHNQPQHF.

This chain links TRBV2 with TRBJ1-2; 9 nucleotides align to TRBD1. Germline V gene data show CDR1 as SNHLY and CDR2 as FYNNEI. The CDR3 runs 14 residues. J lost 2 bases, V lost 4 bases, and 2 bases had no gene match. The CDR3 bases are TGTGCCAGCAGTGGACAGGGGGTAAACTATGGCTACACCTTC. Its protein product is CASSGQGVNYGYTF.

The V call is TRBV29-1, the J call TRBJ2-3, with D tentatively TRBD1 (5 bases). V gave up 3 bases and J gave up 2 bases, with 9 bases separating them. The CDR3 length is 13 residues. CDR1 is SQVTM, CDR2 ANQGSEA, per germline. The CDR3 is CSVEPGLTDTQYF. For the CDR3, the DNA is TGCAGCGTTGAGCCAGGGCTCACAGATACGCAGTATTTT.

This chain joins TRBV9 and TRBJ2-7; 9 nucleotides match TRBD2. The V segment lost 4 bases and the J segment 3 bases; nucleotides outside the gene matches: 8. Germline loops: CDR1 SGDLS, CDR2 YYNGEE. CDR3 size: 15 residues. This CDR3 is CASSLSIAGVYEQYF. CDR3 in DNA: TGTGCCAGCAGCCTTTCGATAGCGGGGGTCTACGAGCAGTACTTC.

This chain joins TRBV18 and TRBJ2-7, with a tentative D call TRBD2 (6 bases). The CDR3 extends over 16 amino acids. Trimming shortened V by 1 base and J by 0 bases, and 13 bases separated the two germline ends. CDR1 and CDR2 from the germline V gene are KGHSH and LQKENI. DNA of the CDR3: TGTGCCAGCTCACCACGGGTCGGCGGGACCTCCTACGAGCAGTACTTC. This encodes CASSPRVGGTSYEQYF.

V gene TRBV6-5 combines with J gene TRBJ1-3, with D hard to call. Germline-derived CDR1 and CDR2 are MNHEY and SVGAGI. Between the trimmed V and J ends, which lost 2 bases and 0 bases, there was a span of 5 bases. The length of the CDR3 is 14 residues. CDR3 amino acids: CASSYASSGNTIYF. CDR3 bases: TGTGCCAGCAGTTACGCCAGCTCTGGAAACACCATATATTTT.

This CDR3 reads CASTPAGGGDYGYTF. The CDR3 nucleotides read TGTGCCAGTACCCCTGCGGGGGGGGGCGACTATGGCTACACCTTC. The gene calls are TRBV19 and TRBJ1-2, with a tentative D call TRBD1 (6 bases). V dropped 7 bases and J dropped 3 bases, with 18 bases sitting between them. The germline V gene has CDR1 LNHDA and CDR2 SQIVND (reference sequence). The length of the CDR3 is 15 residues.

CDR3 bases: TGTGCCAGCAGTTTACAGGGGGCGGGAGGAGGCTACACCTTC. Its protein product is CASSLQGAGGGYTF. The rearrangement joins TRBV6-6 to TRBJ1-2, with TRBD1 matching 9 bases. Germline CDR1 reads MNHNY; CDR2 reads SVGAGI (reference sequence). This CDR3 is 14 amino acids long. V trimming: 4 bases; J trimming: 8 bases; junction bases outside the gene matches: 8.

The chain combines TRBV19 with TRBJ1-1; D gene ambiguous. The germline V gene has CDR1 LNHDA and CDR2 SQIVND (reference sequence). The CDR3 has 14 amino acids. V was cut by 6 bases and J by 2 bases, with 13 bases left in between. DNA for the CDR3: TGTGCCAGTAGCAGGCGGGAGGGAAACACTGAAGCTTTCTTT. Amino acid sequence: CASSRREGNTEAFF.

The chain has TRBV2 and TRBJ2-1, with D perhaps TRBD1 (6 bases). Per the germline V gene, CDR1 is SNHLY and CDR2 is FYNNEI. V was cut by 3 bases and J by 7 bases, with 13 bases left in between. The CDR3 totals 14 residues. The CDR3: CASSDAGQTNEQFF. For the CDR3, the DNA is TGTGCCAGCAGTGACGCTGGACAGACAAATGAGCAGTTCTTC.

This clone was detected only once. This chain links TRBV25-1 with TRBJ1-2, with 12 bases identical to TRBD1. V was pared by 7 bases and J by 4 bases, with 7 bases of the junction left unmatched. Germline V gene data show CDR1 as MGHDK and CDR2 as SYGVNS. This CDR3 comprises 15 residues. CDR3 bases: TGTGCCAGCACCGGGACAGGGGGCCCCTCCTATGGCTACACCTTC. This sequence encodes CASTGTGGPSYGYTF.

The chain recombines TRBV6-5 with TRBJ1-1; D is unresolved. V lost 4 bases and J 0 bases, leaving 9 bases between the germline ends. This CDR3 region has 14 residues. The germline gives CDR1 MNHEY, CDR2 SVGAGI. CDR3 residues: CASSSRVMNTEAFF. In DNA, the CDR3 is TGTGCCAGCAGTTCCCGGGTTATGAACACTGAAGCTTTCTTT.

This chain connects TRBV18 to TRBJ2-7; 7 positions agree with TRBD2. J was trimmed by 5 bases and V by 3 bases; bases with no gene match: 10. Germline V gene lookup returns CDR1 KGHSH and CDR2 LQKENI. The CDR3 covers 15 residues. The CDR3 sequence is CASSPGLAGVDEQYF. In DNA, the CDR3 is TGTGCCAGCTCACCCGGCCTGGCGGGAGTAGACGAGCAGTACTTC.

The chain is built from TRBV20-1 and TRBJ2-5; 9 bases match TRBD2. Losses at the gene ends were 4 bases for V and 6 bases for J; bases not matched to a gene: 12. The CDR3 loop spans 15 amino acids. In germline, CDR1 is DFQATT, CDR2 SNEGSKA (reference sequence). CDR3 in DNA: TGCAGTGCTATTGATACGGGGACTAGCAAAAAGACCCAGTACTTC. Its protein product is CSAIDTGTSKKTQYF.

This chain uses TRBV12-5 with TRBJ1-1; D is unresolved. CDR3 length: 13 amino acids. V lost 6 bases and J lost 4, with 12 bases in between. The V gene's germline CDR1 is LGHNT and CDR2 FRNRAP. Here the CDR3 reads CASGLEGGTEAFF. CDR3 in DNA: TGTGCTAGTGGCCTAGAGGGAGGCACTGAAGCTTTCTTT.

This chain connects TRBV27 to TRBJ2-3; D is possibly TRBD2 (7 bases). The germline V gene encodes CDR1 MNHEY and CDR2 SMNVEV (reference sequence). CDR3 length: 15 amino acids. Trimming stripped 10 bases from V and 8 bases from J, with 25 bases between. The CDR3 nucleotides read TGTGCCACCAAGGCCCAAACGCCGGGGGGCGGTACGCAGTATTTT. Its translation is CATKAQTPGGGTQYF.